The clone carrying this T cell receptor beta chain was observed a few times. Second-dose schedules of about 4 or about 12 weeks were combined. These data come from a study of T cell responses to AZD1222 COVID-19 vaccine. Only in-frame clones appear in the TCRdb table, and some are missing; sequencing was by immunoSEQ multiplex PCR. The table records about 56,000 clones, 86% of them present only once. The sequence derives from an adult who received the AZD1222 COVID-19 vaccine. The input for sequencing was peripheral blood, taken 28 days after the second AZD1222 dose.

CDR3 in DNA: TGCGCCAGCAGCTTGGCAATACCGGGACAGGGGACCTACGAGCAGTACTTC. It specifies CASSLAIPGQGTYEQYF. The chain uses TRBV5-1 and TRBJ2-7; 10 nucleotides agree with TRBD1. The CDR3 is 17 residues long. V trimming: 0 bases; J trimming: 2 bases; junction bases outside the gene matches: 8. Germline CDR1 reads SGHRS; CDR2 reads YFSETQ.